The 3 T cell receptor beta chains given below trace back to one sample, sequenced in a study of shared clonotypes between healthy human individuals. This table comes from immunoSEQ multiplex PCR, and its TCRdb copy is limited to in-frame clones, with some not included. Of over 300,000 clones in the sample, around 87% were seen once. Sequenced input: memory CD8+ T cells sorted from blood. Subset noted: CD45RO+ cells pooled with CCR7-negative TemRA cells. The source of these receptors is a man aged 18-30 years in good health.

V usage is TRBV5-1 and J usage is TRBJ1-2; D possibly corresponds to TRBD1 (6 bases). The V and J ends lost 4 bases and 8 bases respectively, with 21 bases between them. The CDR3 contains 15 residues. CDR1 is SGHRS and CDR2 is YFSETQ in the germline V gene. The CDR3 region is CASSPESTGIRGYTF. Written as DNA, the CDR3 is TGCGCCAGCAGCCCAGAATCCACAGGGATTAGGGGCTACACCTTC.

This clone was seen repeatedly, ten times or more. V is TRBV6-1 and J is TRBJ1-1; 10 nucleotides match TRBD1. The trim removed 5 bases at V and 1 base at J, leaving 4 bases unmatched. Per the germline V gene, CDR1 is MNHNS and CDR2 is SASEGT. The CDR3 loop spans 15 amino acids. DNA for the CDR3: TGTGCCAGCAGTCTCCGGACAGGGGGGAACACTGAAGCTTTCTTT. Protein: CASSLRTGGNTEAFF.

Within the sample, this clone is medium-sized (0.01 to 0.1%). The V call is TRBV18, the J call TRBJ1-1, with D unclear. Trimming pared 4 bases from V and 4 bases from J, leaving 13 bases between. In germline, CDR1 is KGHSH, CDR2 LQKENI. The CDR3 consists of 14 residues. As DNA, the CDR3 is TGTGCCAGCTCACGAGGTCTGACCCGCACTGAAGCTTTCTTT. It specifies CASSRGLTRTEAFF.